The text below deals with one T cell receptor beta chain. There are many counts of this clonotype. No cognate antigen has been identified for it. Within one base of it there is no much larger clone, and no base qualities were kept. This specimen belongs to a study of molecular identifiers for immune sequencing clone quantification listed by TCRdb under 2018. About the full investigation: For a replicate experiment, RNA from approximately 20,000 or 100,000 naive CD8 T cells was divided into five aliquots, of which four were sequenced. This methods study benchmarked molecular-identifier clustering-based TCR repertoire sequencing (MIDCIRS) and TCR RNA copy counting, using CD8 T cells to do so.

Naive CD8 T cell libraries were made from about 21,000 to 970,000 sorted cells using 10%, 30% or 50% of purified RNA. Naive CD8 T cells, defined as CD8+CD4-CCR7+CD45RA+, were FACS-sorted into RLT Plus buffer on a BD FACSAria II. To test detection sensitivity, Jurkat RNA equal to some 11 TCR copies was added to samples of about 20,000-1,000,000 naive CD8 T cells. CD8 T cells were enriched with RosetteSep CD8+ T Cell Enrichment Cocktail and Ficoll-Paque, followed by ACK red cell lysis. Library preparation used PCR. Sequencing was performed on an Illumina HiSeq 4000. Bulk TCR libraries were generated as previously described, with the TCR primers listed in Table S5 used. Total RNA was purified with the Qiagen AllPrep DNA/RNA kit. Before analysis, reads from multiple sequencing runs of one library were combined. Processing in the source paper ran as follows. Reads were retained only if an exact TCR constant sequence was present, and the retained reads were trimmed to 150 nt and grouped according to their 12-nt molecular barcodes. Reads in each barcode group were sub-clustered using a 15% Levenshtein threshold, and a quality-weighted consensus sequence was built for each RNA molecule. Non-functional sequences were discarded, and so were lower-count sequences lying one edit away from another sequence. Based on fitting two negative binomial distributions, any barcode sub-cluster with under 20% of the maximum read count was discarded. Starting from the raw public reads, TCRdb applied fastp trimming at Q25, assembled clones with MiXCR and retained in-frame beta chains. One record per CDR3 amino acid sequence lists the most common genes and DNA. The V and J calls, along with clone size, are taken from TCRdb and not from the paper's own processing. The sample contains tens of thousands of distinct CDR3 sequences, around 19% of them found a single time. The ten top clones hold more than 1.3% of the sample.

Results the study describes overall, beyond this receptor: About 2.9 recovered TCR RNA copies per cell were obtained by modeling, versus about ten by digital PCR, implying a capture efficiency of about 30%. Even against a background of 800,000 to 1,000,000 naive CD8 T cells, spiked-in Jurkat TCR RNA amounting to a single cell's worth was reported to be detectable. When barcode sub-clustering was omitted, TCR diversity was inflated by chimeric consensus sequences, with chimeras reaching as high as 47%. The sizes of highly expanded clones could end up underestimated when identical TCR molecules share a barcode. Clones above 20 RNA copies held over 99% of molecules in CMV-specific effector cells but under 1% in naive cells. The naive libraries included spiked-in Jurkat TCR RNA (under eleven copies' worth), and this Jurkat TCR RNA is not part of the donor repertoire.

In the germline V gene (reference sequence), CDR1 corresponds to PRHDT and CDR2 to FYEKMQ. V sheds 0 bases and J sheds 3 bases, leaving 14 bases between their ends. The CDR3 measures 16 amino acids from cysteine to phenylalanine. Of all the DNA, just the CDR3 is kept, 48 bases in frame from base 1. The rearrangement combines TRBV13 with TRBJ1-2, with no reliable assignment of the D segment. Sequencing was done on a sample of naive CD8+ T cells from blood, with Jurkat cell RNA spiked in. Per the publication, the cell subset or site label means: FACS-sorted CD8+CD4-CCR7+CD45RA+ naive T cells. The receptor comes from a human donor in good health. Some libraries in this study had Jurkat cell RNA spiked in. CDR3 region: CASSLGFSSKDYGYTF. Read as DNA, the sequence is TGTGCCAGCAGCTTAGGCTTCTCTTCCAAGGACTATGGCTACACCTTC.